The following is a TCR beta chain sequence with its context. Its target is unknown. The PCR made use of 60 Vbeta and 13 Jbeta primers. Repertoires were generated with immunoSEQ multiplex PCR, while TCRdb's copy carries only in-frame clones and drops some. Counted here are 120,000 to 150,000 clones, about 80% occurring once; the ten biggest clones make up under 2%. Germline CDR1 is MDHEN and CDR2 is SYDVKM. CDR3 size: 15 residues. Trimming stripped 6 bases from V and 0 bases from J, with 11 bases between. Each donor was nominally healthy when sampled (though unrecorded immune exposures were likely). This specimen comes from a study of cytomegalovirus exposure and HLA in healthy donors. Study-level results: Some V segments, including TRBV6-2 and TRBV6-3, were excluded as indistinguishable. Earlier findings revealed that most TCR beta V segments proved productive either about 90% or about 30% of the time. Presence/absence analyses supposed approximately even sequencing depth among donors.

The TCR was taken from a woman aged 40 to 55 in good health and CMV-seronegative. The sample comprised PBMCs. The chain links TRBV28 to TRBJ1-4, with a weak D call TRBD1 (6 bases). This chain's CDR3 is CASRWEGATNEKLFF. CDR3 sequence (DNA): TGTGCCAGCAGGTGGGAGGGGGCAACTAATGAAAAACTGTTTTTT.